Listed below are T cell receptor beta chains from one sample, sequenced in a study of cytomegalovirus exposure and HLA in healthy donors. The table came from immunoSEQ multiplex PCR; TCRdb's copy has only in-frame clones and leaves some out. Its table records some 160,000 clones. Sequencing input: PBMCs. These receptors originate from a young man in good health and CMV-seronegative. Both conserved end residues are part of each CDR3. D genes are given only for firm matches.

>TRBJ2-7|TRBD1|TRBV7-2
CASSNPTGASSYEQYF
>TRBJ2-3|-|TRBV14
CASSQVGTDTQYF
>TRBJ2-1|TRBD2|TRBV5-1
CASSPSGGYNEQFF
>TRBJ2-1|-|TRBV7-2
CASSLVWGGLDPWQFF
>TRBJ2-7|TRBD2|TRBV29-1
CSVEGGGLDEQYF
>TRBJ1-1|-|TRBV5-5
CASSWLPTSNTEAFF
>TRBJ1-2|TRBD1|TRBV2
CASRRTGDGYTF
>TRBJ1-4|-|TRBV5-1
CASSWPDTGGSTNEKLFF
>TRBJ2-7|-|TRBV6-5
CASTRRESSYEQYF
>TRBJ2-1|-|TRBV7-2
CASSLVAGAYNEQFF
>TRBJ2-7|TRBD1|TRBV2
CASSRWTGREQYF
>TRBJ2-1|TRBD1|TRBV11-3
CASSPGTGDHEQFF
>TRBJ1-5|-|TRBV7-8
CASSSHGRNQPQHF
>TRBJ1-6|TRBD1|TRBV5-4
CASSLGVGTGDSPLHF
>TRBJ1-4|-|TRBV4-3
CASSQGQGQGEKLFF
>TRBJ1-3|-|TRBV5-1
CASSPESSGNTIYF
>TRBJ1-1|TRBD1|TRBV19
CASSIRGTGVFVNTEAFF
>TRBJ1-1|TRBD1|TRBV5-1
CASSSTGARGGEAFF
>TRBJ2-1|-|TRBV28
CASTRANRGNEQFF
>TRBJ2-3|TRBD2|TRBV5-1
CASSSNSGTNTDTQYF
>TRBJ1-2|-|TRBV5-1
CASSLTANYGYTF
>TRBJ1-3|-|TRBV29-1
CSVTFRGTAGNTIYF
>TRBJ1-1|-|TRBV10-3
CAIMGRRNTEAFF
>TRBJ2-3|TRBD1|TRBV6-1
CASSAGQGDADTQYF
>TRBJ2-7|TRBD1|TRBV4-1
CASSQGQGASDEQYF
>TRBJ1-1|-|TRBV6-5
CASSRQGGGGAFF
>TRBJ2-3|-|TRBV5-5
CASSFTAGRTDTQYF
>TRBJ2-7|TRBD2|TRBV18
CASSELAGWMYF
>TRBJ1-5|-|TRBV19
CASSLYHPGREFSNQPQHF
>TRBJ1-3|-|TRBV7-2
CASSPGGAGNTIYF
>TRBJ2-1|-|TRBV15
CATSRELLTRNEQFF
>TRBJ2-3|-|TRBV5-6
CASSSYRAVDTQYF
>TRBJ1-1|-|TRBV6-1
CASRAPGLSEAFF
>TRBJ1-3|-|TRBV7-8
CASRWEGGSGNTIYF
>TRBJ1-2|-|TRBV5-4
CASSLYPGADGYTF
>TRBJ1-4|-|TRBV7-2
CASSLGGTATNEKLFF
>TRBJ2-1|-|TRBV4-3
CASSQGSLTPNEQFF
>TRBJ1-1|TRBD1|TRBV7-8
CASSPTRGGALAFF
>TRBJ2-1|TRBD2|TRBV7-7
CASSPLAPGRPNNEQFF
>TRBJ1-4|-|TRBV25-1
CASLPAPGSGVTNEKLFF
>TRBJ1-1|-|TRBV4-3
CASSQDARTGLNTEAFF
>TRBJ1-4|-|TRBV29-1
CSVSTSSLAEKLFF
>TRBJ1-5|-|TRBV4-2
CASSQGPGPMEPQHF
>TRBJ1-3|-|TRBV18
CASSRTLYSGNTIYF
>TRBJ2-7|TRBD2|TRBV6-5
CASSQTSVPIYEQYF
>TRBJ1-1|-|TRBV19
CASTPRDLVIEAFF
>TRBJ1-2|-|TRBV27
CASRAASYYGYTF
>TRBJ1-1|TRBD1|TRBV5-6
CASSPGAGGYTEAFF
>TRBJ2-7|-|TRBV12-5
CASGLVEGERSEQYF
>TRBJ1-1|-|TRBV18
CASSPSRTMATEAFF
>TRBJ1-2|TRBD1|TRBV10-3
CAISDRQGAHYGYTF
>TRBJ2-2|-|TRBV21-1
CASSSRVSSNTGELFF
>TRBJ2-5|TRBD2|TRBV9
CASSVGLAGAGNQETQYF
>TRBJ2-7|TRBD1|TRBV19
CASSISAGGGYEQYF
>TRBJ2-4|-|TRBV5-1
CASSPGENLAKNIQYF
>TRBJ1-1|-|TRBV28
CASSGATWTEAFF
>TRBJ1-2|-|TRBV28
CASSLSRGYTF